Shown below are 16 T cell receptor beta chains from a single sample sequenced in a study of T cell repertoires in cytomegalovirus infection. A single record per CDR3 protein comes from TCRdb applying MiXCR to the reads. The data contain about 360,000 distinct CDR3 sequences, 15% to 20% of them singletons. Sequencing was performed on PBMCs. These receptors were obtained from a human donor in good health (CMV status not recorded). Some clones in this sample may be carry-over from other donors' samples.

CDR3 coding DNA: TGTGCCACCAGCAGACCGGGACAGGGAGCCAACGAGCAGTACTTC. This translates into CATSRPGQGANEQYF. The chain couples TRBV15 to TRBJ2-7; 9 bases are shared with TRBD1. Germline-derived CDR1 and CDR2 are LNHNV and YYDKDF (reference sequence). Germline trimming cut 2 bases from V and 5 bases from J; bases unmatched to any gene: 7. This CDR3 contains 15 residues.

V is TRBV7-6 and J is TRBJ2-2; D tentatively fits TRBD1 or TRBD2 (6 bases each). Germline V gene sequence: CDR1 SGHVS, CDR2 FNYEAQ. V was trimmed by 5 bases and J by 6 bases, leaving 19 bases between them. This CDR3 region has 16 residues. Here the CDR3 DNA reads TGTGCCAGCAGCACAGATCCCGGGGGCAGCGCCGGGGAGCTGTTTTTT. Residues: CASSTDPGGSAGELFF.

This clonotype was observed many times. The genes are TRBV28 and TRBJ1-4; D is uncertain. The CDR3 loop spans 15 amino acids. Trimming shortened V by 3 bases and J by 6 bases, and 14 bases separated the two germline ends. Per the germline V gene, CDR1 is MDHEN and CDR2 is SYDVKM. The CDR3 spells CASSFRPRRDEKLFF. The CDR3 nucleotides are TGTGCCAGCAGTTTTCGCCCTAGGCGGGATGAAAAACTGTTTTTT.

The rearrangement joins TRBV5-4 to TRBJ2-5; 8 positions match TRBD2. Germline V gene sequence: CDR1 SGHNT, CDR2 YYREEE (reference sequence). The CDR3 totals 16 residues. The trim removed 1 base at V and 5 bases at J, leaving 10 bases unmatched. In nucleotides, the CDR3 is TGTGCCAGCAGCTTGTCAGGGAGCGGGAGACGGGAGACCCAGTACTTC. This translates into CASSLSGSGRRETQYF. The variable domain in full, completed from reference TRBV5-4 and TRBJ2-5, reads ETGVTQSPTHLIKTRGQQVTLRCSSQSGHNTVSWYQQALGQGPQFIFQYYREEENGRGNFPPRFSGLQFPNYSSELNVNALELDDSALYLCASSLSGSGRRETQYFGPGTRLLVL.

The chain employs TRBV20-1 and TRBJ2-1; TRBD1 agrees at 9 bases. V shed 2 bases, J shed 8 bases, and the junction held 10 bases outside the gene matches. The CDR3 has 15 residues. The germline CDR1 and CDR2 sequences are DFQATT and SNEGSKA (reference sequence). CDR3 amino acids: CSARLSGTGSDEQFF. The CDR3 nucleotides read TGCAGTGCTAGACTGTCCGGGACAGGGAGCGATGAGCAGTTCTTC.

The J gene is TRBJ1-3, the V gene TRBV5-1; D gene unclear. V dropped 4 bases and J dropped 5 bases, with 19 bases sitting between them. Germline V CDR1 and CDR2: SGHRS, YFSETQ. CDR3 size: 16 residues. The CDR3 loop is CASSPPSTGDRNTIYF. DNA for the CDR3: TGCGCCAGCAGCCCCCCATCTACGGGCGATCGAAACACCATATATTTT.

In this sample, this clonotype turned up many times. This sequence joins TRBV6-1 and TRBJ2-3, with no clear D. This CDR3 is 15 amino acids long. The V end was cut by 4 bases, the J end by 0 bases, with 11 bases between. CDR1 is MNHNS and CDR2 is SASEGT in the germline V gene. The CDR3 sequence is CASSGGRSSTDTQYF. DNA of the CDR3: TGTGCCAGCAGTGGCGGCAGATCTAGCACAGATACGCAGTATTTT.

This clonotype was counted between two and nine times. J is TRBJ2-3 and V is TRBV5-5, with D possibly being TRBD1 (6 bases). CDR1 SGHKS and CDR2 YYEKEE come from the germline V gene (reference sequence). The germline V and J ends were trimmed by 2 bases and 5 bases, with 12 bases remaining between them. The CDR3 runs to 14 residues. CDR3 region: CASSLPTGQDTQYF. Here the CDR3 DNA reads TGTGCCAGCAGCTTACCGACAGGTCAAGATACGCAGTATTTT.

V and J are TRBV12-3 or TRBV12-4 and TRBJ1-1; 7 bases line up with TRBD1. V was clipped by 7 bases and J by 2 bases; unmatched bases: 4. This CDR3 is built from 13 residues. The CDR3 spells CASKRQGNTEAFF. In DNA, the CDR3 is TGTGCCAGCAAACGACAGGGTAACACTGAAGCTTTCTTT.

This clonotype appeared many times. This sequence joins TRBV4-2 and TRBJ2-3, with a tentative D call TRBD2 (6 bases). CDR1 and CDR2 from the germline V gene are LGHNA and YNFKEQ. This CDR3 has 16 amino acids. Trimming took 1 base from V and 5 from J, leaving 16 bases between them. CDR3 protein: CASSQAVTGRGDTQYF. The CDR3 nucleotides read TGTGCCAGCAGCCAAGCTGTGACGGGGCGGGGAGATACGCAGTATTTT.

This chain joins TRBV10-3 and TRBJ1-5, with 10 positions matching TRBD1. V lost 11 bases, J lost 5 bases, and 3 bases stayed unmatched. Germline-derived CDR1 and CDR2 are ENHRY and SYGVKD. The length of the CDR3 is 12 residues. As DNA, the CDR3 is TGTGCCGTCGGACAGGGGGATCAGCCCCAGCATTTT. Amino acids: CAVGQGDQPQHF.

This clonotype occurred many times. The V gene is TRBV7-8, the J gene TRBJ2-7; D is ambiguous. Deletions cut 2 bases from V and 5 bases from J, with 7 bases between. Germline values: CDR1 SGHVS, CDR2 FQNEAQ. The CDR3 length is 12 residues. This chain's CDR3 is CASSLLPNEQYF. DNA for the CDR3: TGTGCCAGCAGCTTATTACCCAACGAGCAGTACTTC.

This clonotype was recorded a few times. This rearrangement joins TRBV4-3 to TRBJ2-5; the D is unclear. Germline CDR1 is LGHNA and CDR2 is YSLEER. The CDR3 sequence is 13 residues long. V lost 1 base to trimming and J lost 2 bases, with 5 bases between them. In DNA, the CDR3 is TGCGCCAGCAGCCAAGCATTGCAAGAGACCCAGTACTTC. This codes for CASSQALQETQYF.

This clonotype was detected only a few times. The CDR3 nucleotides are TGTGCCAGCAGTTACCCAGGACAGGGAGGGAATCAGCCCCAGCATTTT. Translation: CASSYPGQGGNQPQHF. The chain carries TRBV6-5 and TRBJ1-5; 8 nucleotides line up with TRBD1. In germline, CDR1 is MNHEY, CDR2 SVGAGI. The CDR3 covers 16 residues. V trimming: 2 bases; J trimming: 4 bases; junction bases outside the gene matches: 7.

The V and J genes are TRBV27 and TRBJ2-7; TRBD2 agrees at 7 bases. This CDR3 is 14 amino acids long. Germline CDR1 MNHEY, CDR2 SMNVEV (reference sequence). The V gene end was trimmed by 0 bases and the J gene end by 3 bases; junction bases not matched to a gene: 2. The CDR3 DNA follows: TGTGCCAGCAGTTTATCACTAGCGCACTACGAGCAGTACTTC. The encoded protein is CASSLSLAHYEQYF.

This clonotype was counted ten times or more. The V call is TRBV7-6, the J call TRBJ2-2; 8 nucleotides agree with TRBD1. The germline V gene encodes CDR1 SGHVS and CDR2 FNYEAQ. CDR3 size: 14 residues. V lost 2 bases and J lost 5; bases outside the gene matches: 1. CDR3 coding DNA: TGTGCCAGCAGCTTACAGGGGGCGACCGGGGAGCTGTTTTTT. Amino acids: CASSLQGATGELFF.